This T cell receptor (beta chain) was sequenced in a study of blood T cell repertoires in COVID-19. The overall study: Material from acute and convalescent COVID-19 was sourced from the United States, Italy and Spain.

With 4 bases removed from V and 7 bases from J, the gap between germline ends came to 20 bases. The CDR3 loop spans 15 amino acids. The germline V gene encodes CDR1 SGHAT and CDR2 FQNNGV. The data were produced by immunoSEQ multiplex PCR, yet TCRdb's version contains in-frame clones alone and is incomplete. The data contain 150,000 to 200,000 clones, 85% of them seen just once; the ten biggest clones take up about 3%. The chain carries TRBV11-2 and TRBJ2-7, with a tentative D call TRBD1 (6 bases). The origin of this receptor is a human donor with acute or convalescent COVID-19. The donor label of this sample is uncertain. Sample: peripheral blood. Here the CDR3 reads CASSSWDGQNDEQYF. The CDR3 nucleotides are TGTGCCAGCAGCTCTTGGGACGGACAGAATGATGAGCAGTACTTC.